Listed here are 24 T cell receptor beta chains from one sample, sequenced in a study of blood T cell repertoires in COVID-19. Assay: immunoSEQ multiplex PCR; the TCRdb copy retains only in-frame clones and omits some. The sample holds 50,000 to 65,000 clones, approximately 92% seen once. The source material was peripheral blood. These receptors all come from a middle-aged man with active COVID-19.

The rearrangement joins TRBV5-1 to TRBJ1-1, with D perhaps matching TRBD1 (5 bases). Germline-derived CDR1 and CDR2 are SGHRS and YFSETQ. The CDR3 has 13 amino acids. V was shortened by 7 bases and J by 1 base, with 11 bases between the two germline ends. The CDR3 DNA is TGCGCCAGCCGATCTACAGGGAACACTGAAGCTTTCTTT. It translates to CASRSTGNTEAFF.

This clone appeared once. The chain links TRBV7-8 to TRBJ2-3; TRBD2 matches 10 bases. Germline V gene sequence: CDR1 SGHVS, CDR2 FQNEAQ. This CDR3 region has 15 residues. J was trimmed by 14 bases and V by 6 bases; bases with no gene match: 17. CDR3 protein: CASRRGAGGPFPPYF. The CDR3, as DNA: TGTGCCAGCAGGAGAGGAGCGGGAGGGCCATTTCCTCCGTATTTT.

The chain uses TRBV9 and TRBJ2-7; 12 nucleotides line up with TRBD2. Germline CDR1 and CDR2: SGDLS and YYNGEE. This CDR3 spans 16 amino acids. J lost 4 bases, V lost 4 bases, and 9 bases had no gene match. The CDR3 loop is CASSPRTSGTRYEQYF. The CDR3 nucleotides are TGTGCCAGCAGCCCCCGGACTAGCGGGACTAGGTACGAGCAGTACTTC.

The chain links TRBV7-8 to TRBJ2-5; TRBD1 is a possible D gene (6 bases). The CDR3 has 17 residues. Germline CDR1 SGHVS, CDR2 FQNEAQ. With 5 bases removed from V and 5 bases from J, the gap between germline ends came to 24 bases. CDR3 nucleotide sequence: TGTGCCAGCAGCCCTCGAGGGGTTACGACAGGCGCGGAGACCCAGTACTTC. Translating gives CASSPRGVTTGAETQYF.

The CDR3 DNA sequence: TGTGCCAGCAGCTCCGGGACAGACTATGGCTACACCTTC. Amino acid sequence: CASSSGTDYGYTF. This chain uses TRBV5-4 with TRBJ1-2; 7 nucleotides match TRBD1. Germline-derived CDR1 and CDR2 are SGHNT and YYREEE (reference sequence). The CDR3 contains 13 residues. The V and J ends lost 3 bases and 3 bases, in that order; junction bases with no gene match: 2. Full variable domain (outside the CDR3, taken from reference TRBV5-4 and TRBJ1-2): ETGVTQSPTHLIKTRGQQVTLRCSSQSGHNTVSWYQQALGQGPQFIFQYYREEENGRGNFPPRFSGLQFPNYSSELNVNALELDDSALYLCASSSGTDYGYTFGSGTRLTVV.

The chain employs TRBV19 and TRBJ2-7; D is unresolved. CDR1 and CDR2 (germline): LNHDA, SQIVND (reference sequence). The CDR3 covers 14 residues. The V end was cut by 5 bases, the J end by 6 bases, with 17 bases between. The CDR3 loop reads CASSSGVGASEQYF. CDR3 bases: TGTGCCAGTAGTTCTGGCGTGGGCGCTTCCGAGCAGTACTTC.

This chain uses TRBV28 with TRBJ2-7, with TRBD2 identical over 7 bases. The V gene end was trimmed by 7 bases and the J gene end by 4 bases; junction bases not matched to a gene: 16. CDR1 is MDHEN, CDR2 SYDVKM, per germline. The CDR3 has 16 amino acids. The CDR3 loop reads CASTPGGGGSGYEQYF. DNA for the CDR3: TGTGCCAGCACCCCTGGGGGGGGAGGGTCCGGGTACGAGCAGTACTTC.

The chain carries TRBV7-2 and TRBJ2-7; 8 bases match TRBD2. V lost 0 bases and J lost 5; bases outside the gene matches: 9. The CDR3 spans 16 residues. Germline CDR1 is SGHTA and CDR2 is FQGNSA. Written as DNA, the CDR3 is TGTGCCAGCAGCTTAGCGGGTGGTAGCGGGGAAAACGAGCAGTACTTC. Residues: CASSLAGGSGENEQYF.

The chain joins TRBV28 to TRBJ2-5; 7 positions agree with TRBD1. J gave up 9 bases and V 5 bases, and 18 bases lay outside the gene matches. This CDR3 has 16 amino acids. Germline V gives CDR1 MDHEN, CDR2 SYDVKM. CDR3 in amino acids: CASSPRTGGRFSAQYF. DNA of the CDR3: TGTGCCAGCAGTCCCCGGACAGGCGGACGGTTCTCGGCCCAGTACTTC.

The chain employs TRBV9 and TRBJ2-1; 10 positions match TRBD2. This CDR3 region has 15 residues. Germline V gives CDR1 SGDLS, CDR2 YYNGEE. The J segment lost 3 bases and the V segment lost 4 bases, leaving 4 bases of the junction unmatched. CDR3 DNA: TGTGCCAGCAGCCCGGGACTAGCGAGCTACAATGAGCAGTTCTTC. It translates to CASSPGLASYNEQFF. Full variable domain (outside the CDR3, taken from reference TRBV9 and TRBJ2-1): DSGVTQTPKHLITATGQRVTLRCSPRSGDLSVYWYQQSLDQGLQFLIQYYNGEERAKGNILERFSAQQFPDLHSELNLSSLELGDSALYFCASSPGLASYNEQFFGPGTRLTVL.

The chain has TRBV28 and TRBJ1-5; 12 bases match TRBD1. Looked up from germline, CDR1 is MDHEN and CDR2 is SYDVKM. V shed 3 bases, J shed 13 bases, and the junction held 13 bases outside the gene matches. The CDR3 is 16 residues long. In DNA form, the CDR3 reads TGTGCCAGCAGTTTTGGGGTAGGGACAGGGGGCCAGAGTCAGCATTTT. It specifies CASSFGVGTGGQSQHF.

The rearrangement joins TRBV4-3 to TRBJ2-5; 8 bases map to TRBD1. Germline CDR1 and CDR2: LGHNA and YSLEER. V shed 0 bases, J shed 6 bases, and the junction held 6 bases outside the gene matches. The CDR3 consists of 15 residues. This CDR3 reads CASSQDNRQGKTQYF. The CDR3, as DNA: TGCGCCAGCAGCCAAGATAATAGACAGGGGAAGACCCAGTACTTC.

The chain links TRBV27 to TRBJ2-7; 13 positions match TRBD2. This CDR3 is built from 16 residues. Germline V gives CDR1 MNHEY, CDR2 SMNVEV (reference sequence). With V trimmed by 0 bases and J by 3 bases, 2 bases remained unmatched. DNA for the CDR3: TGTGCCAGCAGTTTATCGGGACTAGCGGGAAACTACGAGCAGTACTTC. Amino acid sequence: CASSLSGLAGNYEQYF.

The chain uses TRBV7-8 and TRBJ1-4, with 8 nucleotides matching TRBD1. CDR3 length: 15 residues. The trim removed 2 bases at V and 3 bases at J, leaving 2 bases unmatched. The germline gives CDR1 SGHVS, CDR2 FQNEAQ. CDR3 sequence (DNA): TGTGCCAGCAGCTTATGGACAGGGCCTAATGAAAAACTGTTTTTT. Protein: CASSLWTGPNEKLFF.

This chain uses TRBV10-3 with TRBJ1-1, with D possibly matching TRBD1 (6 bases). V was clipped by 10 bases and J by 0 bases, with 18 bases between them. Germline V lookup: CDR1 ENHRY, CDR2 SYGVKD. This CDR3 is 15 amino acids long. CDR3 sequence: CATATGSSLNTEAFF. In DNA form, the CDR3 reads TGTGCCACAGCGACAGGTTCTTCCTTGAACACTGAAGCTTTCTTT.

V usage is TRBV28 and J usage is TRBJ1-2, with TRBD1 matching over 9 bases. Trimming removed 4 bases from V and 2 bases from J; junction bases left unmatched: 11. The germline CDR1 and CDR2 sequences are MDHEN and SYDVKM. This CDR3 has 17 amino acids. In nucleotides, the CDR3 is TGTGCCAGCAGTTCCTTCGGCGGGACAGGGAGCAACTATGGCTACACCTTC. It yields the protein CASSSFGGTGSNYGYTF.

This CDR3 is CAVRTREAGTDTQYF. The CDR3 DNA reads as TGTGCCGTTCGTACGAGGGAGGCGGGCACAGATACGCAGTATTTT. The chain joins TRBV6-4 to TRBJ2-3; TRBD2 is a possible D gene (6 bases). CDR3 size: 15 residues. In germline, CDR1 is MRHNA, CDR2 SNTAGT. The V end lost 11 bases, the J end lost 1 base, and 19 bases lay between the germline ends.

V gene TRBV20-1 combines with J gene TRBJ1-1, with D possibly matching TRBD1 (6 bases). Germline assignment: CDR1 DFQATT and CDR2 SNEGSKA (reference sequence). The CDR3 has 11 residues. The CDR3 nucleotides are TGCGGGGGGGCGAAGAACACTGAAGCTTTCTTT. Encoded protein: CGGAKNTEAFF.

The CDR3, as DNA: TGTGCCAGCAGCCAAGGGCGGGGACTAGCGACCAATGAGCAGTTCTTC. As protein: CASSQGRGLATNEQFF. V and J are TRBV3-1 (or the pseudogene TRBV3-2) and TRBJ2-1, with 10 bases lining up with TRBD2. The CDR3 covers 16 residues. Trimming at V came to 1 base and at J to 6 bases, leaving 6 bases not matched to a gene. Germline V gene data show CDR1 as LGHDT and CDR2 as YNNKEL (reference sequence).

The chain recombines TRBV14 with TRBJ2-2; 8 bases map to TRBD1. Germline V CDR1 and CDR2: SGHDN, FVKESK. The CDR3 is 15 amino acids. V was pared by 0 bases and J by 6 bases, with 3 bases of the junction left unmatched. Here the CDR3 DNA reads TGTGCCAGCAGCCAAGACAGGGGGCTCGCCGGGGAGCTGTTTTTT. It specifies CASSQDRGLAGELFF. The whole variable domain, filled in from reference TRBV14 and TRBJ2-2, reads EAGVTQFPSHSVIEKGQTVTLRCDPISGHDNLYWYRRVMGKEIKFLLHFVKESKQDESGMPNNRFLAERTGGTYSTLKVQPAELEDSGVYFCASSQDRGLAGELFFGEGSRLTVL.

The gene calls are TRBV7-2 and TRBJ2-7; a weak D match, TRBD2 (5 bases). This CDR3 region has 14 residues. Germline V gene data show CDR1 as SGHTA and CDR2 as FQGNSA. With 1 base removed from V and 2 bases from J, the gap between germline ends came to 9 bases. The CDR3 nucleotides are TGTGCCAGCAGCTTAGTGGTCGGGACCTACGAGCAGTACTTC. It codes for CASSLVVGTYEQYF.

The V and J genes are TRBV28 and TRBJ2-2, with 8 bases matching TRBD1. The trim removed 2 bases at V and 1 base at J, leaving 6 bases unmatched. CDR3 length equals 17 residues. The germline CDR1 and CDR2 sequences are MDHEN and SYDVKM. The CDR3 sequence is CASSLGWGTGNTGELFF. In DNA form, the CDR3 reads TGTGCCAGCAGTTTAGGGTGGGGGACAGGGAACACCGGGGAGCTGTTTTTT.

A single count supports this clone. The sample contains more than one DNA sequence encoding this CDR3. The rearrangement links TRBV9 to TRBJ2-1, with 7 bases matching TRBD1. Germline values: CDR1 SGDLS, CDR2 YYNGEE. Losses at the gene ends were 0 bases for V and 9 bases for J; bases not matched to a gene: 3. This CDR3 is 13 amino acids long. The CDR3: CASSVGGGGEQFF. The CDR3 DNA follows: TGTGCCAGCAGCGTAGGAGGGGGCGGTGAGCAGTTCTTC. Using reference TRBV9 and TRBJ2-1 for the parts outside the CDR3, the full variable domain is DSGVTQTPKHLITATGQRVTLRCSPRSGDLSVYWYQQSLDQGLQFLIQYYNGEERAKGNILERFSAQQFPDLHSELNLSSLELGDSALYFCASSVGGGGEQFFGPGTRLTVL.

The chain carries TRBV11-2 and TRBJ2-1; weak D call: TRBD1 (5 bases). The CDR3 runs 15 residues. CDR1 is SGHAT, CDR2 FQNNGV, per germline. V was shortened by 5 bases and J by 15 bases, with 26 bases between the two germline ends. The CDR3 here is CASSPQLLGQARPFF. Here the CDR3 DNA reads TGTGCCAGCAGCCCACAACTTCTGGGGCAGGCTCGCCCGTTCTTC.